This T cell receptor (beta chain) was documented in a study of CD8+ T cells in alopecia areata. Turning to the study itself: Patients in the treated group were given tofacitinib by mouth, 5 to 10 mg twice a day. Tofacitinib ran for 6 to 18 months before 6 months off drug.

The CDR3 length is 11 residues. Germline V gene data show CDR1 as SQVTM and CDR2 as ANQGSEA. Trimming shortened V by 7 bases and J by 7 bases, and 13 bases separated the two germline ends. Concerning this clone: Its antigen remains unidentified.

Samples from alopecia areata patients were lesional scalp punch biopsies and peripheral blood. Points from the study as a whole: Lesional scalp displayed greater clonality than normal scalp, most notably in alopecia totalis/universalis.

It was cDNA, reverse transcribed from extracted RNA, that served as the sequencing template. Clones were read by immunoSEQ multiplex PCR, and TCRdb kept only the in-frame ones, dropping some. The sample lists 150,000 to 200,000 clones; about 60% were seen once. The sample consisted of CD4+ T cells sorted from blood, taken at week 0. The TCR sequence derives from a human donor with alopecia areata. This sequence joins TRBV29-1 and TRBJ2-5; D remains ambiguous. The DNA for the CDR3 is TGCAGCGCATCCGGAACCGGGACCCAGTACTTC. Its translation: CSASGTGTQYF.